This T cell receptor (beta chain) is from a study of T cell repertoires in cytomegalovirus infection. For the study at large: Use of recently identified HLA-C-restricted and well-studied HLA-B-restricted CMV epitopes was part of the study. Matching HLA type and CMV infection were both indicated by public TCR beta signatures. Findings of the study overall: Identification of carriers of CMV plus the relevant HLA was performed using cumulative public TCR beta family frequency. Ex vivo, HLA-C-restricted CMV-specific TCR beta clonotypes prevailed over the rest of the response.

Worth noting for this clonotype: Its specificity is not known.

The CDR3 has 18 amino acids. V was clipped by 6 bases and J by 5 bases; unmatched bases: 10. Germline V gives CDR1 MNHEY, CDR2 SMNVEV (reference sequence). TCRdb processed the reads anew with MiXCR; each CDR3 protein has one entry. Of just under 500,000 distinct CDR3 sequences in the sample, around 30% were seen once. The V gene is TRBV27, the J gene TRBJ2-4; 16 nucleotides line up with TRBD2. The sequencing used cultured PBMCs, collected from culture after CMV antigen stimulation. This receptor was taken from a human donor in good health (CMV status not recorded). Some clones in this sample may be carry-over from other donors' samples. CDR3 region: CASRPTPGTSGGENIQYF. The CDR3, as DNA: TGTGCCAGCAGGCCGACCCCCGGGACTAGCGGGGGGGAAAACATTCAGTACTTC.